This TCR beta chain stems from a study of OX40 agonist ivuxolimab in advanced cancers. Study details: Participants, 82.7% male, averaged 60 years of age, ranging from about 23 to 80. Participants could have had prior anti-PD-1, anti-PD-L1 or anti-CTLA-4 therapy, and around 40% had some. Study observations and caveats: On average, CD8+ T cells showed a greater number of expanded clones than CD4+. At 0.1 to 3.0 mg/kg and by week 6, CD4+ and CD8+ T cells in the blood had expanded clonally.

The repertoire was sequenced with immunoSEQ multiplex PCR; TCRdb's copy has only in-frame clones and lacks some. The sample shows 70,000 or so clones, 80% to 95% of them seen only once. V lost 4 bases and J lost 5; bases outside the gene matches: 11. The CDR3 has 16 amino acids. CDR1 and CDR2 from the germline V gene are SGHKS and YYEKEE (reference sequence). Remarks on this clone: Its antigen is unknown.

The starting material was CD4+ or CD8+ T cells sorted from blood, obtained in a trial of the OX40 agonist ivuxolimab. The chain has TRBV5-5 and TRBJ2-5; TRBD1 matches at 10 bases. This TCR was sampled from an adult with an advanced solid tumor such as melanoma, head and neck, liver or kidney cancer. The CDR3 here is CASSPTSTGGGETQYF. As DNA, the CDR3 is TGTGCCAGCAGCCCCACCTCGACAGGGGGCGGGGAGACCCAGTACTTC.